This T cell receptor beta chain was documented in a study of regulatory T cells in long-lasting Graves disease. Study-wide points: Less diverse TCR repertoires were seen in persistent Graves' patients than in newly diagnosed ones. Fewer public clonotypes were shared by new patients (approximately 1,000) than by persistent patients (roughly 2,500).

Building of the TCR beta libraries involved iRepertoire HTBI primers and Arm-PCR of CDR3 regions. TCRdb independently ran MiXCR on the multiplex PCR reads; one entry per CDR3 protein. Of 350,000 to 500,000 distinct CDR3 sequences listed, about 15% are singletons. Time point given: newly diagnosed GD, antithyroid drugs for less than 3 months. PBMCs were the source of the RNA used for TCR sequencing. The peripheral blood volume drawn was around 10 milliliters, and it was collected into EDTA tubes. Notes on this clonotype: What it binds is not known.

The same data also contributed to another study, on T cells in Graves' hyperthyroidism and ophthalmopathy. From that paper: These patients, aged 18 to 65, had recently diagnosed hyperthyroidism lasting under 2 months.

The sequence was collected from a young woman with Graves disease. The sequences come from peripheral blood mononuclear cells (PBMCs), collected at new diagnosis, from a patient treated with antithyroid drugs.

This chain's CDR3 is CAASGQLTMGELFF. The DNA for the CDR3 is TGTGCCGCATCGGGACAGCTTACCATGGGGGAGCTGTTTTTT. The rearrangement joins TRBV10-3 to TRBJ2-2; TRBD1 matches at 7 bases. The ends lost 11 bases at V and 8 bases at J; junction bases unmatched: 14. This CDR3 contains 14 residues. From germline, CDR1 is ENHRY and CDR2 SYGVKD.